This passage covers 15 T cell receptor beta chains from one sample sequenced in a study of CDR3 diversity in severe acne. TCRdb passed the PCR reads through MiXCR, listing each CDR3 protein once. This sample has approximately 97,000 distinct CDR3 sequences; about half occur once, and the top ten carry roughly 12%. Input material: blood. The receptor set was obtained from a male donor with acne.

This clonotype qualifies as medium-sized. The genes are TRBV9 and TRBJ2-1, with TRBD2 identical over 8 bases. The CDR3 is made up of 17 amino acids. V lost 3 bases and J lost 2; bases outside the gene matches: 10. Germline-derived CDR1 and CDR2 are SGDLS and YYNGEE. The CDR3 sequence: CASSAGGGGGTYNEQFF. In DNA, the CDR3 is TGTGCCAGCAGCGCTGGAGGTGGCGGGGGGACCTACAATGAGCAGTTCTTC.

At least ten counts were recorded for this clonotype. V is TRBV11-3 and J is TRBJ2-1; 9 nucleotides align to TRBD1. This CDR3 has 17 residues. V shed 5 bases and J 5 bases; nucleotides not matched to a gene: 13. CDR1 and CDR2 from the germline V gene are SGHNT and YENEEA. The CDR3 is CASSVGTGMVGNNEQFF. The CDR3 nucleotides read TGTGCCAGCAGCGTAGGGACAGGGATGGTTGGGAACAATGAGCAGTTCTTC.

This clonotype was seen at least ten times. The chain uses TRBV5-1 and TRBJ2-3; possible D gene TRBD1, 6 bases. V shed 4 bases and J shed 2 bases, with 14 bases lying between them. This CDR3 region has 15 residues. Germline CDR1 and CDR2: SGHRS and YFSETQ. DNA for the CDR3: TGCGCCAGCAGCCCTCTGAGGGGGAACACAGATACGCAGTATTTT. Amino acid sequence: CASSPLRGNTDTQYF.

This clonotype occurred many times. The chain joins TRBV11-2 to TRBJ2-1; 8 nucleotides line up with TRBD1. V trimming: 4 bases; J trimming: 1 base; junction bases outside the gene matches: 3. The CDR3 runs to 15 residues. CDR1 SGHAT and CDR2 FQNNGV come from the germline V gene. As DNA, the CDR3 is TGTGCCAGCAGCTCAGACAGGGGATCCTACAATGAGCAGTTCTTC. This translates into CASSSDRGSYNEQFF.

By share, this clonotype counts as medium-sized. The J gene is TRBJ2-7, the V gene TRBV7-8, with 11 bases that match TRBD2. The CDR3 has 15 residues. After removal of 5 bases from V and 6 bases from J, the junction contained 9 bases not matched to a gene. CDR1 is SGHVS and CDR2 is FQNEAQ in the germline V gene. In nucleotides, the CDR3 is TGTGCCAGCAGCCCACTAGCGGGAGTCTTAATCGAGCAGTACTTC. As protein: CASSPLAGVLIEQYF.

This clonotype was observed a few times. The chain joins TRBV29-1 to TRBJ2-7; D is perhaps TRBD2 (6 bases). CDR1 is SQVTM and CDR2 is ANQGSEA in the germline V gene. The CDR3 consists of 16 residues. With 4 bases removed from V and 0 bases from J, the gap between germline ends came to 19 bases. For the CDR3, the DNA is TGCAGCGTTGGCGGGGTGAAGGACTACTTCTCCTACGAGCAGTACTTC. Translating gives CSVGGVKDYFSYEQYF.

This clonotype is deemed medium-sized (0.01 to 0.1%). CDR3: CASSKQRETQYF. Written as DNA, the CDR3 is TGTGCCAGCAGCAAACAGAGAGAGACCCAGTACTTC. The chain combines TRBV6-5 with TRBJ2-5; D is unresolved. Germline V gene data show CDR1 as MNHEY and CDR2 as SVGAGI. With 6 bases removed from V and 4 bases from J, the gap between germline ends came to 9 bases. There are 12 residues in the CDR3.

This clonotype was seen at least ten times. The chain has TRBV28 and TRBJ2-7, with 7 bases lining up with TRBD2. The CDR3 is 14 residues long. Germline V gene data show CDR1 as MDHEN and CDR2 as SYDVKM. V dropped 6 bases and J dropped 1; count of bases not matched to a gene: 6. The DNA of the CDR3 is TGTGCCAGCAGATCTAGCGGAATGTCCTACGAGCAGTACTTC. It encodes CASRSSGMSYEQYF.

About this clonotype itself: This may be a read error: a much more frequent sequence differs by one nucleotide. This rearrangement joins TRBV6-1 to TRBJ2-3; 11 bases map to TRBD2. Germline V gene data show CDR1 as MNHNS and CDR2 as SASEGT. The CDR3 runs to 15 residues. CDR3 sequence reads: CASNELAGGEDTQYF. The CDR3 DNA reads as TGTGCCAGCAATGAATTAGCGGGGGGGGAAGATACGCAGTATTTT.

At least ten counts were recorded for this clonotype. The CDR3 region has the DNA TGCGCCAGCAGCAAGGAGCTAGGGGCGAGGACTGAAGCTTTCTTT. It is translated as CASSKELGARTEAFF. This chain links TRBV5-1 with TRBJ1-1; D may be TRBD1 (5 bases). The CDR3 extends over 15 amino acids. The V end lost 4 bases, the J end lost 5 bases, and 18 bases lay between the germline ends. Germline values: CDR1 SGHRS, CDR2 YFSETQ.

The chain couples TRBV20-1 to TRBJ2-7; TRBD2 matches 12 bases. Germline assignment: CDR1 DFQATT and CDR2 SNEGSKA (reference sequence). This CDR3 has 11 residues. The CDR3 DNA reads as TGCAGCGGACTAGCGGGAAACGAGCAGTACTTC. It encodes CSGLAGNEQYF.

This clonotype showed up many times. The chain carries TRBV27 and TRBJ2-5, with D maybe TRBD1 (6 bases). The CDR3 runs to 14 residues. V was trimmed by 5 bases and J by 0 bases, leaving 10 bases between them. The germline gives CDR1 MNHEY, CDR2 SMNVEV (reference sequence). CDR3 sequence reads: CASSPRDNQETQYF. The DNA of the CDR3 is TGTGCCAGCAGTCCTCGGGACAACCAAGAGACCCAGTACTTC.

A word on this clonotype: A much larger clonotype is one base distant, so this may be a read error. The gene calls are TRBV4-2 and TRBJ2-7; D is undetermined. The CDR3 runs 15 residues. CDR1 LGHNA and CDR2 YNFKEQ come from the germline V gene. Trimming removed 0 bases from V and 0 bases from J, with 9 bases in between. CDR3 loop: CASSQEAGASYEQYF. The CDR3 DNA follows: TGTGCCAGCAGCCAAGAAGCTGGCGCCTCCTACGAGCAGTACTTC.

This clonotype was seen only once. V and J are TRBV5-4 and TRBJ1-2; 11 nucleotides align to TRBD1. Germline values: CDR1 SGHNT, CDR2 YYREEE (reference sequence). Germline trimming cut 5 bases from V and 7 bases from J; bases unmatched to any gene: 7. The CDR3 totals 14 residues. Written as DNA, the CDR3 is TGTGCCAGCAGGGGGACAGGGGGTAGCGGTGGCTACACCTTC. Translated: CASRGTGGSGGYTF. The complete variable domain, with remaining parts taken from reference TRBV5-4 and TRBJ1-2, reads ETGVTQSPTHLIKTRGQQVTLRCSSQSGHNTVSWYQQALGQGPQFIFQYYREEENGRGNFPPRFSGLQFPNYSSELNVNALELDDSALYLCASRGTGGSGGYTFGSGTRLTVV.

In its sample, this clonotype was seen many times. The chain recombines TRBV7-8 with TRBJ1-6; weak D call: TRBD1 (5 bases). Trimming pared 0 bases from V and 9 bases from J, leaving 15 bases between. Per germline, CDR1 SGHVS and CDR2 FQNEAQ. The CDR3 totals 16 residues. The DNA of the CDR3 is TGTGCCAGCAGCTTAGCCCCGGACACCATTTCTTCACCCCTCCACTTT. This gives the protein CASSLAPDTISSPLHF. The full variable domain, in which reference TRBV7-8 and TRBJ1-6 provide the parts outside the CDR3, is GAGVSQSPRYKVAKRGQDVALRCDPISGHVSLFWYQQALGQGPEFLTYFQNEAQLDKSGLPSDRFFAERPEGSVSTLKIQRTQQEDSAVYLCASSLAPDTISSPLHFGNGTRLTVT.